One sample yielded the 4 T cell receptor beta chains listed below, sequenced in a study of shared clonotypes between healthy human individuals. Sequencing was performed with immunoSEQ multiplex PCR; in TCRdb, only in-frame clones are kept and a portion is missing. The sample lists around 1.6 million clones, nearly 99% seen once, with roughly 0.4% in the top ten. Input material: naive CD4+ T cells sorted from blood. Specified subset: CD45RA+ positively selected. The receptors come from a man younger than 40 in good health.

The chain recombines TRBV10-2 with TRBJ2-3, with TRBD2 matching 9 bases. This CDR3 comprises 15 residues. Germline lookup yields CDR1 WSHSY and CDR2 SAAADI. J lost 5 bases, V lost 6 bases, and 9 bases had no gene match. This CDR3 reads CASRLAGEFIDTQYF. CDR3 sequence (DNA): TGCGCCAGCAGATTAGCGGGAGAGTTCATAGATACGCAGTATTTT.

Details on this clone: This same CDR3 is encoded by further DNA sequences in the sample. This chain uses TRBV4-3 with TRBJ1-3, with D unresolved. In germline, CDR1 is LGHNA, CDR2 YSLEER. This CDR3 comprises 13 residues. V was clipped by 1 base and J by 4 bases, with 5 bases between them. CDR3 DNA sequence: TGCGCCAGCAGCCAAGTACGGGGAAACACCATATATTTT. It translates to CASSQVRGNTIYF.

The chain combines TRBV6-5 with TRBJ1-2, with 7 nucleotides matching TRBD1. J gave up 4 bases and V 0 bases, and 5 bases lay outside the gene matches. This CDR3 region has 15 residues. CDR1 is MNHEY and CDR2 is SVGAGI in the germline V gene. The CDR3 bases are TGTGCCAGCAGTTACTCGGGACAGAACTTCTATGGCTACACCTTC. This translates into CASSYSGQNFYGYTF.

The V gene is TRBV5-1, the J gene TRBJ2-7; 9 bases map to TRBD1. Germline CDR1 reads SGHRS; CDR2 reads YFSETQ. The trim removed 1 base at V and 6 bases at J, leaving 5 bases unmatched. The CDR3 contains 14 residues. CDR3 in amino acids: CASSLNRGHVEQYF. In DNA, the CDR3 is TGCGCCAGCAGCTTGAACAGGGGGCATGTCGAGCAGTACTTC.